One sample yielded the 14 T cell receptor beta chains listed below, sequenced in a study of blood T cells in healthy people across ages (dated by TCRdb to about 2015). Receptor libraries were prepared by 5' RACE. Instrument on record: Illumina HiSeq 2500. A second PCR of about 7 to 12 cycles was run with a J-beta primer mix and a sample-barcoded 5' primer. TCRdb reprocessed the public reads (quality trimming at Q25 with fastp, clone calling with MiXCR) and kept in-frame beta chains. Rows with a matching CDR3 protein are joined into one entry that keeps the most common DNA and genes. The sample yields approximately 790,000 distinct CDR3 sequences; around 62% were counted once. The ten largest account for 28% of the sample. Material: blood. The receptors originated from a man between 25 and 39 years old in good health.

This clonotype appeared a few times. The CDR3, as DNA: TGCAGTGCTAACGGGCTCTACTCCTACGAGCAGTACTTC. Translating it yields CSANGLYSYEQYF. This chain connects TRBV20-1 to TRBJ2-7; D remains ambiguous. This CDR3 has 13 amino acids. V shed 4 bases and J shed 0 bases, with 10 bases lying between them. CDR1 is DFQATT, CDR2 SNEGSKA, per germline (reference sequence).

CDR3 bases: TGTGCCAGCAGCGTACAGAGCTCCTACGAGCAGTACTTC. This gives the protein CASSVQSSYEQYF. This chain connects TRBV9 to TRBJ2-1, with no clear D. The last part of the DNA fits TRBJ2-7 better; the J call may be wrong. Germline loops: CDR1 SGDLS, CDR2 YYNGEE. CDR3 size: 13 residues.

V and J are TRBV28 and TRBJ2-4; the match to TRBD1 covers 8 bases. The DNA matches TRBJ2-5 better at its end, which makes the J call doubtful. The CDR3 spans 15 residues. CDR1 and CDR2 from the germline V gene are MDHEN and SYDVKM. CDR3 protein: CASSRPTGVGETQYF. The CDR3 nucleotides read TGTGCCAGCAGCCGCCCGACAGGGGTCGGGGAGACCCAGTACTTC.

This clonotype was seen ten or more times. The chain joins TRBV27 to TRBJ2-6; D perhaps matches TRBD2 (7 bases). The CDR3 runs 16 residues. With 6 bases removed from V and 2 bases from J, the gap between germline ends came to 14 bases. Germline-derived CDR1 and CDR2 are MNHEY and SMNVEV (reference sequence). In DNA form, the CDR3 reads TGTGCCAGCAGCCAAACGGGGGGCGCTGGGGCCAACGTCCTGACTTTC. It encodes CASSQTGGAGANVLTF.

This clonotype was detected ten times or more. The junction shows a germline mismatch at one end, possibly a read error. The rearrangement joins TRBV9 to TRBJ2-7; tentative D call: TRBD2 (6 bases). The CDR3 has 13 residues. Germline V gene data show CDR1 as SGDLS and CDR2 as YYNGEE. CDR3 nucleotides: TGCGCCAGCAGCGGCGGGACCTCCTACGAGCAGTACTTC. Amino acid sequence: CASSGGTSYEQYF.

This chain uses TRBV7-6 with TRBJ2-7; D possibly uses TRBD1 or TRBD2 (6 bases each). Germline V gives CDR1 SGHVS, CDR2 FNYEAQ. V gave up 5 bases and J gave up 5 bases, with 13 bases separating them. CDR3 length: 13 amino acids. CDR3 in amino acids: CASSRPGANEQYF. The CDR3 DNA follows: TGTGCCAGCAGCCGCCCGGGGGCCAACGAGCAGTACTTC.

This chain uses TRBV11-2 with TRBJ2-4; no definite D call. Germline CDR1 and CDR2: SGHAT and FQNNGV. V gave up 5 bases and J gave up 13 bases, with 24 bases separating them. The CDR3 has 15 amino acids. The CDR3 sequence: CASSAFPASQGSQYF. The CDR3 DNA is TGTGCCAGCAGCGCGTTCCCGGCTTCACAAGGGTCCCAGTACTTC.

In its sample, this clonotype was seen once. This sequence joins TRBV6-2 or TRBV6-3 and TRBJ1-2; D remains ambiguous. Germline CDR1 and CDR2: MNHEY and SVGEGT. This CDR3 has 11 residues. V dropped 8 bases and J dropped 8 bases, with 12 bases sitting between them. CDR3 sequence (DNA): TGTGCCAGCGAGGCGAGTGGAGGCTACACCTTC. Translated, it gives CASEASGGYTF.

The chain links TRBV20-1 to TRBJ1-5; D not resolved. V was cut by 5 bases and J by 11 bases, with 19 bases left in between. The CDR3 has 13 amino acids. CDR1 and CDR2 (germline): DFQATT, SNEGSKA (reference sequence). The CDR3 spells CSARPLTPRAQHF. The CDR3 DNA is TGCAGTGCTCGGCCCCTGACGCCGAGGGCCCAGCATTTT.

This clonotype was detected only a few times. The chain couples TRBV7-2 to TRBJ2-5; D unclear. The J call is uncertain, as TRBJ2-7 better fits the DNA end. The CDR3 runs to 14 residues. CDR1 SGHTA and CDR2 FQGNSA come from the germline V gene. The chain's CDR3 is CASSLALAVHEQYF. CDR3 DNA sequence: TGTGCCAGCAGCTTAGCGCTGGCAGTACACGAGCAGTACTTC.

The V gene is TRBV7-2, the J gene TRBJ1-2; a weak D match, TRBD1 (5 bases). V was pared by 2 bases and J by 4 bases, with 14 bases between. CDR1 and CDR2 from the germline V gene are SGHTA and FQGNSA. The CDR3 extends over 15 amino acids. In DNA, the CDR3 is TGTGCCAGCAGCTTACCGGGACTGGGCGTCTATGGCTACACCTTC. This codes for CASSLPGLGVYGYTF.

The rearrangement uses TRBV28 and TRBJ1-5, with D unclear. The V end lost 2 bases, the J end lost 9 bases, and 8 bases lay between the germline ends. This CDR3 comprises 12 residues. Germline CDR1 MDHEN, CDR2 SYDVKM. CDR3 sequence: CASSLGRRPQHF. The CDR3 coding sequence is TGTGCCAGCAGTTTAGGGCGGCGGCCCCAGCATTTT.

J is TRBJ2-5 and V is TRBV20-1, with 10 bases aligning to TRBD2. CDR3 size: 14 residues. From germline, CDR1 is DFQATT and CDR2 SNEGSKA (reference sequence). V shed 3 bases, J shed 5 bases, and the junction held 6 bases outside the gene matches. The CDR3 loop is CSASSPSGGETQYF. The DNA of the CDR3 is TGCAGTGCTAGCTCCCCTAGCGGGGGTGAGACCCAGTACTTC.

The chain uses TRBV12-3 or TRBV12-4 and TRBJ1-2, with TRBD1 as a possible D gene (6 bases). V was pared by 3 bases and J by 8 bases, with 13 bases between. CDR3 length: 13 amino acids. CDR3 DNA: TGTGCCAGCAGTTTTTACAGGGTTGAAGGCTACACCTTC. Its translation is CASSFYRVEGYTF.